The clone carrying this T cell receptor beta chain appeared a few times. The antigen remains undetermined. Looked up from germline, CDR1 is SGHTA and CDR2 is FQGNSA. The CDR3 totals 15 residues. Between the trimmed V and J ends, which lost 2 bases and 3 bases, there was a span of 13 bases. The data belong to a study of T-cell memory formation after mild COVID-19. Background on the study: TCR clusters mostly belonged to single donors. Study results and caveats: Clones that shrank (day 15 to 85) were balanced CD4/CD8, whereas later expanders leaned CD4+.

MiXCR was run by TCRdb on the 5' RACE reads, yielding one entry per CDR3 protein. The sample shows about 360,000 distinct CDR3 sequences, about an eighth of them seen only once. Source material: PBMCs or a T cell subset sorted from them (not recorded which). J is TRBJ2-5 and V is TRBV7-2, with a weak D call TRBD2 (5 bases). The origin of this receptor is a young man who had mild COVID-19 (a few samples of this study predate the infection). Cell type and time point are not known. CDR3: CASSLKFRGKETQYF. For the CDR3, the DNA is TGTGCCAGCAGCTTAAAGTTTCGAGGGAAAGAGACCCAGTACTTC.